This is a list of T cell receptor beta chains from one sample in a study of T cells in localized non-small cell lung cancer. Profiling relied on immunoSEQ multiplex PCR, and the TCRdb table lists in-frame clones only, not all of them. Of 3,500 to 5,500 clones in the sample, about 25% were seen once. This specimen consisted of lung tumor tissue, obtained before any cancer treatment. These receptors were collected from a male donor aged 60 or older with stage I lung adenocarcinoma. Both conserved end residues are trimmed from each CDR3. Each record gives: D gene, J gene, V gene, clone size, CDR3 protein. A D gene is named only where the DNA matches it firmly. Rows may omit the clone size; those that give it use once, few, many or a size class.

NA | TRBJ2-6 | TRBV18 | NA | ASSRLSDWGDRRRSGANVLT
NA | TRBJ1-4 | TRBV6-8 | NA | ASSYSMAGQAEKLF
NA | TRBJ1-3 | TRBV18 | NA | ASSPPARDISSGNTIY
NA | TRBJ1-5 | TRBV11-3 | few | ASSLVAVGQPQH
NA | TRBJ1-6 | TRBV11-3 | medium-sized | ASSSLSPNSPLH
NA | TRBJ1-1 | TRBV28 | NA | ASSAAYTEAF
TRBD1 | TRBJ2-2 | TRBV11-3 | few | ASSFAGTGPPGELF
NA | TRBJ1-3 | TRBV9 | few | ASSLTVSSGNTIY
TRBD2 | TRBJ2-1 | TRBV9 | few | ASNLAGGRNEQF
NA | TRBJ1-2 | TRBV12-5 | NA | ASINYRDTGGYT
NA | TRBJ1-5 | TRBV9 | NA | ASSVVPRFSNQPQH
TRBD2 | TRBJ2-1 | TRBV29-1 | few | SVEGGGAGNVYEQF
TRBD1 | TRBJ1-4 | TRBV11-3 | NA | ASSSQQGRDEKLF
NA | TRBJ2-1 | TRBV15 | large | ATSRDQGINEQF
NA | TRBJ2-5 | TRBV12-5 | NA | ASGLGVQTQY
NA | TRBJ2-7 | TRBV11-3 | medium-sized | ASSPEGGSSYEQY
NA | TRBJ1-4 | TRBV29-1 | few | SAGETEPEKLF
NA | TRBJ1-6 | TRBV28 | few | ASTRTRTLNSPLH
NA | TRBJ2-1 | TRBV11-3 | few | ASSLETDNNEQF
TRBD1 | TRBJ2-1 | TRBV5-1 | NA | ASSLRQGSWNEQF
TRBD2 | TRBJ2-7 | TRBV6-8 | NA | AISGPRGGGPYEQY
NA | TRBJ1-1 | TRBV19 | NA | ASSWSQKSEAF
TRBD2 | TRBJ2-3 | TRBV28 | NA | ASSTRLAGLTDTQY
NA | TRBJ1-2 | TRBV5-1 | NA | ASSLRATIANYGYT
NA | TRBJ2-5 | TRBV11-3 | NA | ASSQPRQYLETQY
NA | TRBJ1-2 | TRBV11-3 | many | ASSSPGRGGYGYT
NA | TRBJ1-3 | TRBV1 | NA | ASSPGPLTGGVGNRGNTIY
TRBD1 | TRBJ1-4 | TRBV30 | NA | AWSETGVEEKLF
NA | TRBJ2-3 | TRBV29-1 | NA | SVADSAVTDTQY
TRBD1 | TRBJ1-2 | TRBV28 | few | ASSSRTGERYGYT
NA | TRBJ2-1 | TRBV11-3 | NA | ASSRGGPLREQF
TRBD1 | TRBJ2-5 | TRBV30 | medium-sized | AWSVVGRGKETQY
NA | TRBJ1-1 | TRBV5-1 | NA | ASRAGYANTEAF
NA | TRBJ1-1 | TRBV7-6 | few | ASSQEGDNTEAF
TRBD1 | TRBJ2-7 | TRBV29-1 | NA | SVRQGAREQY
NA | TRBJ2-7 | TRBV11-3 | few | ASTTPGRTYEQY
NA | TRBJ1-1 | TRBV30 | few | AGSRGSEAF
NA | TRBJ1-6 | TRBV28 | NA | ASSGGGHSPLH
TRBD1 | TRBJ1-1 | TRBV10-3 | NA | AITDKTGGSEAF
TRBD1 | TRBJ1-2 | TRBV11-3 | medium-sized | ASSVGQVYYGYT
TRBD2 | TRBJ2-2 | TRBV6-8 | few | ASSYSGLAGALANTGELF
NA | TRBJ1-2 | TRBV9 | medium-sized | ASSVDSAYGYT
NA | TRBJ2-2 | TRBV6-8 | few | ASSLTRTGELF
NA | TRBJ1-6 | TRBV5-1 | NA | ASSLGDGNSPLH
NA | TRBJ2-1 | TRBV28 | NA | ASSSLAFVPFNNEQF